This T cell receptor (beta chain) was captured in a study of regulatory T cells in long-lasting Graves disease. This clonotype has a count of ten or more. Time point denoted: newly diagnosed GD, antithyroid drugs for less than 3 months. Researchers made the TCR library from RNA that was extracted from PBMCs. Relying on iRepertoire HTBI primers and Arm-PCR of CDR3 regions, the team built TCR beta libraries. TCRdb re-analysed the multiplex PCR reads in MiXCR, keeping a single row per CDR3 protein. The data hold under 500,000 distinct CDR3 sequences, with about a sixth observed a single time. Per germline, CDR1 MNHEY and CDR2 SMNVEV (reference sequence). The CDR3 consists of 11 residues. Deletions cut 6 bases from V and 8 bases from J, with 8 bases between. These data also formed part of another study, on T cells in Graves' hyperthyroidism and ophthalmopathy.

The sample consisted of peripheral blood mononuclear cells (PBMCs), taken at new diagnosis, from a patient treated with antithyroid drugs. The genes are TRBV27 and TRBJ2-1; D gene ambiguous. The clonotype comes from a woman in her thirties with Graves disease. CDR3 coding DNA: TGTGCCAGCAGGGGGTTCGATGAGCAGTTCTTC. Translated, it gives CASRGFDEQFF.